The T cell receptor beta chain under discussion was sequenced for a study of T cells in Graves' hyperthyroidism and ophthalmopathy. Study-level results: Ophthalmopathy, which appeared later, was predicted by the model a median 6.5 months before onset. A model of 13 V-J features distinguished ophthalmopathy from stable hyperthyroidism. Blood shared most expanded thyroid clonotypes above 0.001.

Each ophthalmopathy patient scored at least 3 on the Clinical Activity Score and at least 4 on NOSPECS grade, with duration under 3 months. In the case of this clonotype: Its antigen is still unknown.

The investigators amplified TCR beta CDR3 regions from RNA transcripts. HTBI primers were the set used in a first-round RT-PCR of the TCR CDR3. MiXCR, run by TCRdb on the multiplex PCR reads, gives a single entry per CDR3 protein. The sample lists some 490,000 distinct CDR3 sequences, 20% to 25% seen once, with 45% to 50% in the top ten. The source material was blood. The origin of this receptor is a woman in her sixties or seventies with Graves' ophthalmopathy.

In DNA form, the CDR3 reads TGCGCCAGCGATAGCGGGGGGGGCACAGATACGCAGTATTTT. This encodes CASDSGGGTDTQYF. This sequence joins TRBV5-1 and TRBJ2-3, with 11 positions matching TRBD2. CDR3 length: 14 residues. Trimming took 7 bases from V and 1 from J; bases not matched to a gene: 2. The germline gives CDR1 SGHRS, CDR2 YFSETQ.